Listed below are T cell receptor beta chains from one sample, sequenced in a study of blood T cell repertoires in COVID-19. Measured with immunoSEQ multiplex PCR; TCRdb has only the in-frame clones, and not every one. In the table there are just over 300,000 clones, about 90% of which are singletons. Material: peripheral blood. These receptors were collected from a woman younger than 45 with COVID-19, enrolled during active disease. The CDR3 runs from the conserved cysteine through the conserved F or W. D genes are given only for firm matches. A clone size is listed for some rows: how often the clone was seen (once, few, many), or a class if it is expanded.

size	V	J	D	CDR3	DNA
NA	TRBV12-3/TRBV12-4	TRBJ1-2	NA	CASSRDYGYTF	TGTGCCAGCAGTCGGGACTATGGCTACACCTTC
NA	TRBV14	TRBJ1-4	NA	CASSQGGLLGEKLFF	TGTGCCAGCAGCCAAGGAGGACTCCTGGGTGAAAAACTGTTTTTT
NA	TRBV4-1	TRBJ2-1	NA	CASSQEAREVHNEQFF	TGCGCCAGCAGCCAAGAGGCCAGGGAGGTCCACAATGAGCAGTTCTTC
NA	TRBV19	TRBJ1-5	TRBD1	CASSFRQGSNQPQHF	TGTGCCAGTAGTTTCCGACAGGGAAGCAATCAGCCCCAGCATTTT
NA	TRBV19	TRBJ2-1	TRBD2	CASTTGGTYNEQFF	TGTGCCAGTACTACGGGGGGGACATACAATGAGCAGTTCTTC
NA	TRBV7-2	TRBJ1-1	NA	CASSLIPGLSTEAFF	TGTGCCAGCAGCTTAATCCCAGGACTAAGTACTGAAGCTTTCTTT
NA	TRBV7-9	TRBJ1-4	NA	CASSLAGGAGSDEKLFF	TGTGCCAGCAGCTTAGCGGGTGGCGCAGGATCGGATGAAAAACTGTTTTTT
NA	TRBV5-4	TRBJ1-1	NA	CASSPPGALNTEAFF	TGTGCCAGCAGCCCTCCTGGGGCCCTGAACACTGAAGCTTTCTTT
NA	TRBV27	TRBJ2-3	TRBD1	CASTTGVGTDTQYF	TGTGCCAGTACCACAGGGGTGGGCACAGATACGCAGTATTTT
NA	TRBV6-5	TRBJ2-5	NA	CASSYSWGGRETQYF	TGTGCCAGCAGTTACTCGTGGGGGGGCCGGGAGACCCAGTACTTC
few	TRBV11-2	TRBJ1-2	NA	CASSLDWADYGYTF	TGTGCCAGCAGCTTAGATTGGGCAGACTATGGCTACACCTTC
NA	TRBV5-5	TRBJ1-1	NA	CASRKGVATEAFF	TGTGCCAGCAGGAAGGGGGTCGCCACTGAAGCTTTCTTT
NA	TRBV6-5	TRBJ1-1	TRBD1	CASGQGRTEAFF	TGTGCCAGCGGACAGGGTCGCACTGAAGCTTTCTTT
NA	TRBV28	TRBJ1-4	TRBD1	CASRPGTGREKLFF	TGTGCCAGCAGACCCGGGACAGGTCGCGAAAAACTGTTTTTT
NA	TRBV5-6	TRBJ1-2	NA	CASSLGGNYGYTF	TGTGCCAGCAGCTTGGGTGGCAACTATGGCTACACCTTC
NA	TRBV19	TRBJ1-1	TRBD1	CASSIASRSGGDLEAFF	TGTGCCAGTAGTATAGCTTCTAGGTCAGGGGGCGACCTTGAAGCTTTCTTT
NA	TRBV21-1	TRBJ2-2	NA	CASSTRPGQGVTGELFF	TGTGCCAGCAGCACGCGTCCGGGACAGGGGGTCACCGGGGAGCTGTTTTTT
NA	TRBV6-5	TRBJ1-2	NA	CASRSLNYGYTF	TGTGCCAGCAGATCACTTAACTATGGCTACACCTTC
NA	TRBV7-9	TRBJ2-1	TRBD1	CASHEGARGNEQFF	TGTGCCAGCCATGAGGGGGCTAGAGGGAATGAGCAGTTCTTC
NA	TRBV30	TRBJ2-7	NA	CAWSPSRTGKFYEQYF	TGTGCCTGGAGTCCCTCTCGGACGGGGAAGTTCTACGAGCAGTACTTC
few	TRBV7-9	TRBJ2-2	TRBD1	CASRATGTTGELFF	TGTGCCAGCAGAGCGACAGGGACCACCGGGGAGCTGTTTTTT
NA	TRBV5-6	TRBJ1-1	TRBD1	CASSFDRVTEAFF	TGTGCCAGCAGCTTTGACAGGGTCACTGAAGCTTTCTTT
NA	TRBV3-1/TRBV3-2	TRBJ1-1	NA	CASSQEVGRGDTEAFF	TGTGCCAGCAGCCAAGAGGTGGGCAGGGGTGACACTGAAGCTTTCTTT
NA	TRBV28	TRBJ1-1	NA	CASSLLGVNTEAFF	TGTGCCAGCAGTCTGCTGGGAGTGAACACTGAAGCTTTCTTT
NA	TRBV2	TRBJ2-7	TRBD1	CASSGQGRGYEQYF	TGTGCCAGCAGTGGACAGGGTCGGGGTTACGAGCAGTACTTC
NA	TRBV6-5	TRBJ2-7	NA	CASSYTKGDEQYF	TGTGCCAGCAGTTACACCAAAGGGGACGAGCAGTACTTC
NA	TRBV6-2/TRBV6-3	TRBJ2-1	NA	CASSLRLSSYNEQFF	TGTGCCAGCAGCCTAAGACTTAGCTCCTACAATGAGCAGTTCTTC
NA	TRBV19	TRBJ1-5	NA	CASSIGAYQPQHF	TGTGCCAGTAGTATAGGGGCCTATCAGCCCCAGCATTTT
NA	TRBV19	TRBJ1-1	NA	CASRAGGNTEAFF	TGTGCCAGTAGGGCGGGCGGGAACACTGAAGCTTTCTTT
NA	TRBV6-5	TRBJ1-1	NA	CASSPGGNTEAFF	TGTGCCAGCTCGCCTGGGGGCAACACTGAAGCTTTCTTT
NA	TRBV6-5	TRBJ2-5	NA	CASSYSRGSGETQYF	TGTGCCAGCAGTTACTCAAGGGGCTCTGGAGAGACCCAGTACTTC
NA	TRBV28	TRBJ1-1	TRBD1	CASSLTGGASGTEAFF	TGTGCCAGCAGTTTAACAGGGGGCGCTTCGGGCACTGAAGCTTTCTTT
NA	TRBV3-1/TRBV3-2	TRBJ2-1	TRBD2	CASSDSGEYNEQFF	TGTGCCAGCAGCGATAGCGGGGAGTACAATGAGCAGTTCTTC
NA	TRBV5-4	TRBJ2-5	TRBD2	CASSGGGSKETQYF	TGTGCCAGCAGCGGGGGGGGATCAAAAGAGACCCAGTACTTC
many	TRBV5-6	TRBJ1-1	NA	CASSSSRHPRPEAFF	TGTGCCAGCAGCTCCAGCCGACACCCTCGGCCTGAAGCTTTCTTT
NA	TRBV2	TRBJ2-3	TRBD2	CASSRSGDTDTQYF	TGTGCCAGCAGCCGCAGCGGGGACACAGATACGCAGTATTTT
NA	TRBV29-1	TRBJ2-5	NA	CSVREEETQYF	TGCAGCGTCAGGGAGGAGGAGACCCAGTACTTC
NA	TRBV2	TRBJ1-2	NA	CASSEQVGYGYTF	TGTGCCAGCAGTGAACAGGTTGGCTATGGCTACACCTTC
NA	TRBV19	TRBJ1-1	TRBD1	CASSRNRGPSEAFF	TGTGCCAGTAGCCGAAACAGGGGCCCTAGCGAAGCTTTCTTT
NA	TRBV19	TRBJ1-6	TRBD1	CASSIAAGQGISPLHF	TGTGCCAGTAGTATAGCGGCGGGACAGGGGATCTCACCCCTCCACTTT
NA	TRBV11-2	TRBJ2-2	TRBD2	CASSLAGGPNGELFF	TGTGCCAGCAGCCTAGCGGGGGGGCCGAACGGGGAGCTGTTTTTT
NA	TRBV7-6	TRBJ2-3	NA	CASSLTGGVADTQYF	TGTGCCAGCAGCCTCACAGGGGGGGTAGCAGATACGCAGTATTTT
NA	TRBV19	TRBJ1-3	NA	CASSKDISGNTIYF	TGTGCCAGTAGTAAGGACATCTCTGGAAACACCATATATTTT